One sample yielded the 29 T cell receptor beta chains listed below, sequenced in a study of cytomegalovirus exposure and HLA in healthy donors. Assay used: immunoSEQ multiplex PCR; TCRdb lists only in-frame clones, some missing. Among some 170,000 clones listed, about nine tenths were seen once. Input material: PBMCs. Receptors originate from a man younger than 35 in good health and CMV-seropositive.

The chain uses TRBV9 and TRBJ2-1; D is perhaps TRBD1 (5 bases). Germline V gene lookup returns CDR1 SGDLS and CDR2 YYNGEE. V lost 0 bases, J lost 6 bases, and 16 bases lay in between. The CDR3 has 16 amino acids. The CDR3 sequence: CASSVGTDYQGNEQFF. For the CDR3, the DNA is TGTGCCAGCAGCGTAGGGACGGATTACCAGGGCAATGAGCAGTTCTTC.

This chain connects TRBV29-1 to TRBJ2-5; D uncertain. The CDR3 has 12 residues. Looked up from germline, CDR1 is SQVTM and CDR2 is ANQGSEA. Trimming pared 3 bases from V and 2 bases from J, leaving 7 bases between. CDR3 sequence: CSVDTRQETQYF. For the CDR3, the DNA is TGCAGCGTTGATACTCGGCAAGAGACCCAGTACTTC.

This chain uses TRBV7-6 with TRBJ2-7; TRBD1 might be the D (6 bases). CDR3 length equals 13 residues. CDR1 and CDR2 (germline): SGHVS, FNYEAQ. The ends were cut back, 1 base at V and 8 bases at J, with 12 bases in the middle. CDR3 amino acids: CASSLEHRAKQYF. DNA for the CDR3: TGTGCCAGCAGCTTAGAACACAGGGCCAAGCAGTACTTC.

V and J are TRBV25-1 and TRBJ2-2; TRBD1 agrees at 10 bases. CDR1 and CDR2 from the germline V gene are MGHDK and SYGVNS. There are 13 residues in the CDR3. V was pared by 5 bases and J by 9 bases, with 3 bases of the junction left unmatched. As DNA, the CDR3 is TGTGCCAGCAGTCCGACAGGGGGCAGGGAGCTGTTTTTT. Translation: CASSPTGGRELFF.

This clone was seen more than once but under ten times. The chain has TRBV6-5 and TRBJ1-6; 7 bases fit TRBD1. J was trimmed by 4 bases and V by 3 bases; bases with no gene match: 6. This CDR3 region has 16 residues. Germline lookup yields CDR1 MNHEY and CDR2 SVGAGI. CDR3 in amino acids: CASSYSGTVYNSPLHF. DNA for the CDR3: TGTGCCAGCAGTTATTCCGGGACAGTATATAATTCACCCCTCCACTTT.

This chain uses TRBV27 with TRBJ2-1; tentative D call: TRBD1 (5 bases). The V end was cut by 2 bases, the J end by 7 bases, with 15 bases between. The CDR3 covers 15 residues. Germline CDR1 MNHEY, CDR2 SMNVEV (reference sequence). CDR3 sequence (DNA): TGTGCCAGCAGTTTAAGGGGCATTATAACGAATGAGCAGTTCTTC. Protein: CASSLRGIITNEQFF.

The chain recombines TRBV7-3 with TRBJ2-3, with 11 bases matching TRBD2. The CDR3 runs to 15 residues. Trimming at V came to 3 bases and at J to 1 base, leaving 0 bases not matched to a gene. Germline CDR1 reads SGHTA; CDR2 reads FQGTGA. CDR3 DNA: TGTGCCAGCAGCTTTAGCGGGGGGGGCACAGATACGCAGTATTTT. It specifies CASSFSGGGTDTQYF.

The CDR3 sequence is CASSLTATAGAYGYTF. DNA for the CDR3: TGTGCCAGCAGCTTAACCGCCACCGCGGGGGCCTATGGCTACACCTTC. V is TRBV11-2 and J is TRBJ1-2; a possible D gene is TRBD1 (6 bases). There are 16 residues in the CDR3. Germline CDR1 reads SGHAT; CDR2 reads FQNNGV. V lost 2 bases and J 4 bases, leaving 17 bases between the germline ends.

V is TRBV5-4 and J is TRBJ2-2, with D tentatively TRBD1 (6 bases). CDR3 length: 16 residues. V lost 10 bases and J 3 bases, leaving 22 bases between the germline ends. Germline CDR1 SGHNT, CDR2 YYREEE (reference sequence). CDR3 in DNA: TGTGCCTGGGGAGATACAGGGTTAAGGGACACCGGGGAGCTGTTTTTT. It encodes CAWGDTGLRDTGELFF.

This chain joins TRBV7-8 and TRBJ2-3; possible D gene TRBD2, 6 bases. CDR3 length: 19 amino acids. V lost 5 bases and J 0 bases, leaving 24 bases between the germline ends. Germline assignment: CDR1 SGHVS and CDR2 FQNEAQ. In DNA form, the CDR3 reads TGTGCCAGCAGCCCCCACGGATTGCGTGGGACTTCTAGCACAGATACGCAGTATTTT. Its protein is CASSPHGLRGTSSTDTQYF.

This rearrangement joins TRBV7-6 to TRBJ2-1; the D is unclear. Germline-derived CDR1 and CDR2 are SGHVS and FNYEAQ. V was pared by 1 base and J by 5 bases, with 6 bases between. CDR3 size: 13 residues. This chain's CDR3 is CASSLVVDNEQFF. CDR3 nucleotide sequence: TGTGCCAGCAGCTTAGTAGTGGACAATGAGCAGTTCTTC.

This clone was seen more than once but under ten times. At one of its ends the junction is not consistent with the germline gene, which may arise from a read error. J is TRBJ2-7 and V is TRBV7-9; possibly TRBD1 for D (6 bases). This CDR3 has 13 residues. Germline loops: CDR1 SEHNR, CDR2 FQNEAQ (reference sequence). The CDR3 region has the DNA TGTGCCAGCAGATTAGACAGGAACTACGAGCAGTACTTC. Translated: CASRLDRNYEQYF. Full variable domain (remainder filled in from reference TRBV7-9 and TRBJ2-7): DTGVSQNPRHKITKRGQNVTFRCDPISEHNRLYWYRQTLGQGPEFLTYFQNEAQLEKSRLLSDRFSAERPKGSFSTLEIQRTEQGDSAMYLCASRLDRNYEQYFGPGTRLTVT.

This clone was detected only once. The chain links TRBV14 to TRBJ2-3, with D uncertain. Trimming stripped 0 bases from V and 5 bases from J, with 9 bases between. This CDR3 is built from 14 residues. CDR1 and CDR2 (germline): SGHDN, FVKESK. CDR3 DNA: TGTGCCAGCAGCCAAGAGATCAGATTAGATACGCAGTATTTT. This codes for CASSQEIRLDTQYF.

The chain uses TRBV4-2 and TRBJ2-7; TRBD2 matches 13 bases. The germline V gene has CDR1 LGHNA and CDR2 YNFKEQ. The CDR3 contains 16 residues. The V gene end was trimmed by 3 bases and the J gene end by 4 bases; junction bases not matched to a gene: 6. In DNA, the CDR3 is TGTGCCAGCAGCCAGGAGGGACTAGCGGGGACTTACGAGCAGTACTTC. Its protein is CASSQEGLAGTYEQYF.

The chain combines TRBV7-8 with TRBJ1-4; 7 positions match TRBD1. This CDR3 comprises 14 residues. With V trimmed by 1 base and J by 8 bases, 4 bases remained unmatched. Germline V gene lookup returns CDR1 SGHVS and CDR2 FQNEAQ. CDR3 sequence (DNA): TGTGCCAGCAGCTTAGACAGGGGATTAGAAAAACTGTTTTTT. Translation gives CASSLDRGLEKLFF.

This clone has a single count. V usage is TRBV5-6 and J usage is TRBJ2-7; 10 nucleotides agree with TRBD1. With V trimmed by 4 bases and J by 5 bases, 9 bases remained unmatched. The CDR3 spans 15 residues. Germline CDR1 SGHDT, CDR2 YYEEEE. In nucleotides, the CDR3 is TGTGCCAGCAGCGGAGGGACAGGGGTAGTCGACGAGCAGTACTTC. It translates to CASSGGTGVVDEQYF.

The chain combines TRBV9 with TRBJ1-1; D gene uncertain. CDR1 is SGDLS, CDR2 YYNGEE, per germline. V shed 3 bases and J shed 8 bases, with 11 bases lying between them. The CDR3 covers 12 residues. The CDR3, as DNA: TGTGCCAGCAGCGGAGTGGGCAGAGAAGCTTTCTTT. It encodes CASSGVGREAFF.

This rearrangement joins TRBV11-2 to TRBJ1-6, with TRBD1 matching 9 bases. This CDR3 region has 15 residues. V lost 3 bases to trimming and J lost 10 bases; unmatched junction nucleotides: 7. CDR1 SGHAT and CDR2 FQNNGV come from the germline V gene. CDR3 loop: CASSLRGTGYSPLHF. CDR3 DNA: TGTGCCAGCAGCTTGAGGGGGACAGGGTACTCACCCCTCCACTTT.

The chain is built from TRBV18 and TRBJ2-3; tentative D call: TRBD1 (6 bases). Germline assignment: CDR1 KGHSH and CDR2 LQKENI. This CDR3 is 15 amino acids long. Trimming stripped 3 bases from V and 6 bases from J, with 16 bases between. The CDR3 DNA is TGTGCCAGCTCACCCGGGATCTCTCAGGGGGATACGCAGTATTTT. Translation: CASSPGISQGDTQYF.

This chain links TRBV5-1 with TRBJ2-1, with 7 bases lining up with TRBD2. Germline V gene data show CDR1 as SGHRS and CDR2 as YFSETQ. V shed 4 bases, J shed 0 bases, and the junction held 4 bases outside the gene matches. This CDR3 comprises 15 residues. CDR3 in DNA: TGCGCCAGCAGCCCCGGACTAGTCTCCTACAATGAGCAGTTCTTC. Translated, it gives CASSPGLVSYNEQFF.

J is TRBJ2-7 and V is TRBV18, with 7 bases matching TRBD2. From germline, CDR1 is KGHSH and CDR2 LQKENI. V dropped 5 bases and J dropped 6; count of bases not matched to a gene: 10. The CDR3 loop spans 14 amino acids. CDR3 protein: CASSSPAGPLEQYF. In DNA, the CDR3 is TGTGCCAGCTCATCGCCAGCGGGGCCCCTCGAGCAGTACTTC.

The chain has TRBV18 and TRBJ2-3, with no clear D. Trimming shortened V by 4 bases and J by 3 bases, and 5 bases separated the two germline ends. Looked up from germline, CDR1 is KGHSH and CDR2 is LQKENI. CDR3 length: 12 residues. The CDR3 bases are TGTGCCAGCTCACGCGAGACAGATACGCAGTATTTT. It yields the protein CASSRETDTQYF.

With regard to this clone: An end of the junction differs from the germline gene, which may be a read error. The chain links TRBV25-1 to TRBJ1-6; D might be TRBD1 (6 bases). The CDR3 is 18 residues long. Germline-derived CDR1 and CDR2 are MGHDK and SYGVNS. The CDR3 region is CASSEGQGKSSYNSPPHF. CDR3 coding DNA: TGTGCCAGCAGTGAAGGCCAGGGGAAGAGCTCCTATAATTCACCCCCCCACTTT.

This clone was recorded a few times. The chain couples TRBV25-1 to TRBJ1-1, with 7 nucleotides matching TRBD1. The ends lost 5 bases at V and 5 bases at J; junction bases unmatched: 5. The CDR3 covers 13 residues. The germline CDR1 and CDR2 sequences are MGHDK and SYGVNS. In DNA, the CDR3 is TGTGCCAGCAGTCTCTCGACAGGGACTGAAGCTTTCTTT. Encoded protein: CASSLSTGTEAFF.

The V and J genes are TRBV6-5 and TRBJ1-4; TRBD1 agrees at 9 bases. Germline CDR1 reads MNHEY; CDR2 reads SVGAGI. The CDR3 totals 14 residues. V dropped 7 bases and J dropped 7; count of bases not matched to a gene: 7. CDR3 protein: CASTRDRDSEKLFF. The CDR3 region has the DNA TGTGCCAGCACACGGGACAGGGATTCTGAAAAACTGTTTTTT.

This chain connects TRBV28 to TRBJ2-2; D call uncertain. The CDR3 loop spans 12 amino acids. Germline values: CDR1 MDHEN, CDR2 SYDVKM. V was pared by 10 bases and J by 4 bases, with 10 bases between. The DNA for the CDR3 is TGTGCCACCCCAGACACCACCGGGGAGCTGTTTTTT. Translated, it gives CATPDTTGELFF.

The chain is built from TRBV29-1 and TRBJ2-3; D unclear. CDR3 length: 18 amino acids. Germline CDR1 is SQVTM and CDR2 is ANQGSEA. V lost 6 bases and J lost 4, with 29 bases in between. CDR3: CSVAAAGSKPVAADTQYF. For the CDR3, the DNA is TGCAGCGTCGCCGCGGCCGGGTCGAAGCCTGTCGCCGCAGATACGCAGTATTTT.

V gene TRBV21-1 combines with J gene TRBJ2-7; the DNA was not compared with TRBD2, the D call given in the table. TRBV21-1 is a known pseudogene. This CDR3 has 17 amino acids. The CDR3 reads CASRGGESAAPSYEQYF. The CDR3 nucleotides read TGTGCCAGCAGAGGGGGGGAGTCGGCAGCACCGTCCTACGAGCAGTACTTC.

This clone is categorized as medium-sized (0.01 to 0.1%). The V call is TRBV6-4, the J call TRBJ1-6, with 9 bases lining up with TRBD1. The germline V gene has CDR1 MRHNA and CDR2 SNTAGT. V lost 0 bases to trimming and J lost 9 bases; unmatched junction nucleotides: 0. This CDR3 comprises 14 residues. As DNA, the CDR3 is TGTGCCAGCAGTGACTCGACAGGGGGTTCACCCCTCCACTTT. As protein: CASSDSTGGSPLHF.